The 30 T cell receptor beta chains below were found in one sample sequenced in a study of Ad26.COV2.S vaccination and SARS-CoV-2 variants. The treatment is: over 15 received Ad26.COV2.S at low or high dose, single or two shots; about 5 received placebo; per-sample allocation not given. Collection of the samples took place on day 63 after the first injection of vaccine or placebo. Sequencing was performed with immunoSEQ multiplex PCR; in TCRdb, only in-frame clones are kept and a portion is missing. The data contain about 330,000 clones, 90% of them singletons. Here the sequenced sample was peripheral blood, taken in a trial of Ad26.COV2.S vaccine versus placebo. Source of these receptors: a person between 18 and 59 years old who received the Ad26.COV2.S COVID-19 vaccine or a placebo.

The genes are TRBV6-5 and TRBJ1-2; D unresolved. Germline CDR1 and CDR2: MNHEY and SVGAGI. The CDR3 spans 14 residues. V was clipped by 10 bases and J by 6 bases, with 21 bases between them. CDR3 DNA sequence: TGTGCCACCGTACTTGGCCCCCCCAGCGATGGCTACACCTTC. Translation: CATVLGPPSDGYTF.

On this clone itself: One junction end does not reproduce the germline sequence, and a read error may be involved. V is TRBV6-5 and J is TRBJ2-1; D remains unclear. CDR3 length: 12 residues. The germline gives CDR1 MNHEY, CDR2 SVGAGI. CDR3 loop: CASRRSSNEQFF. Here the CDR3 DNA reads TGTGCCAGCAGGCGCTCCTCCAATGAGCAGTTCTTC.

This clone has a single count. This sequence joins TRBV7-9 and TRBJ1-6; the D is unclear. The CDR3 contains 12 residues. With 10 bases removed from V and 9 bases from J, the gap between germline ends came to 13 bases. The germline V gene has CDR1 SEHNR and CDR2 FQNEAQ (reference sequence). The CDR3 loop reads CAISPWGSPLHF. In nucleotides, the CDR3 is TGTGCCATCTCCCCCTGGGGTTCACCCCTCCACTTT.

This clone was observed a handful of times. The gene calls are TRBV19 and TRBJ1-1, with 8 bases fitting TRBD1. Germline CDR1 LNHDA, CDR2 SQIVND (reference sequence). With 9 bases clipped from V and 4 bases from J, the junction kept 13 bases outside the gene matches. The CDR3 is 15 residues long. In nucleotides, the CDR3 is TGTGCCAGCCTTGTCCGGGACAGGCCGGGCACTGAAGCTTTCTTT. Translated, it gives CASLVRDRPGTEAFF.

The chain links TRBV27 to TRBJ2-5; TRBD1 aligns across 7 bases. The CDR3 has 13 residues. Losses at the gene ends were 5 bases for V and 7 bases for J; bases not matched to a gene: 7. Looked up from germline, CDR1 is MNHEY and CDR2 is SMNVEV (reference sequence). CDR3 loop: CASSPRQGGTQYF. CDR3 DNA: TGTGCCAGCAGTCCTCGACAGGGTGGGACCCAGTACTTC.

The CDR3: CASLDGSETQYF. In nucleotides, the CDR3 is TGTGCCAGCCTCGATGGTTCGGAGACCCAGTACTTC. This chain uses TRBV6-5 with TRBJ2-5; D uncertain. V dropped 8 bases and J dropped 5 bases, with 12 bases sitting between them. In germline, CDR1 is MNHEY, CDR2 SVGAGI. The CDR3 is 12 amino acids.

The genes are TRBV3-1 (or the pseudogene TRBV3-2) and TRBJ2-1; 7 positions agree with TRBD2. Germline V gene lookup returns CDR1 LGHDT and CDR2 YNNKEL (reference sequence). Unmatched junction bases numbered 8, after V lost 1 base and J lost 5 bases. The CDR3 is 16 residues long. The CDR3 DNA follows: TGTGCCAGCAGCCAAGCGGTACTAGCGAGGAACAATGAGCAGTTCTTC. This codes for CASSQAVLARNNEQFF.

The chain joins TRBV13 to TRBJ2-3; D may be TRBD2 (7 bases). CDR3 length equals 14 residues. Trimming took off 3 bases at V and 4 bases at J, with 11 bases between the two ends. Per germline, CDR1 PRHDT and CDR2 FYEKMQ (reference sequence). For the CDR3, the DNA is TGTGCCAGCAGCTTTGGGGGGGCCGCAGATACGCAGTATTTT. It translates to CASSFGGAADTQYF.

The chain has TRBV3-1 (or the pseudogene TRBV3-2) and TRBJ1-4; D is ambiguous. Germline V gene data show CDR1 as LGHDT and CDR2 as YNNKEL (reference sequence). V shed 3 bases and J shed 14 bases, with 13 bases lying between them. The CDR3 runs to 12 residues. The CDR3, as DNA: TGTGCCAGCAGCCATGAATATAACGGGCTGTTTTTT. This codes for CASSHEYNGLFF.

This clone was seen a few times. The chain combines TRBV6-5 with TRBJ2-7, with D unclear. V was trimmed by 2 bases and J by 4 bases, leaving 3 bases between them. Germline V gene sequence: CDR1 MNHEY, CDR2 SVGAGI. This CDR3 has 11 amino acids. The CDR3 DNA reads TGTGCCAGCAGTTACAGGTACGAGCAGTACGTC. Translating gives CASSYRYEQYV.

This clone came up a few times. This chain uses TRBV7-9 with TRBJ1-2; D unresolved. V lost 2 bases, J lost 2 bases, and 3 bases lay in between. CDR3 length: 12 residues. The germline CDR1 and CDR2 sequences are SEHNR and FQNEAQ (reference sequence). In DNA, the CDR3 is TGTGCCAGCAGCTTAATCAACTATGGCTACACCTTC. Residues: CASSLINYGYTF.

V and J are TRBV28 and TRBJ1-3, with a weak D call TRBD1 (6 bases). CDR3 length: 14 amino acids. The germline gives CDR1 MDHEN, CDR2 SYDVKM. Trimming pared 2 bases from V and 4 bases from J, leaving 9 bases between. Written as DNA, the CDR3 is TGTGCCAGCAGTTTAAGGACAGTAGGAAACACCATATATTTT. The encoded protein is CASSLRTVGNTIYF. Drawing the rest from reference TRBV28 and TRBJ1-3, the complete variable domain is DVKVTQSSRYLVKRTGEKVFLECVQDMDHENMFWYRQDPGLGLRLIYFSYDVKMKEKGDIPEGYSVSREKKERFSLILESASTNQTSMYLCASSLRTVGNTIYFGEGSWLTVV.

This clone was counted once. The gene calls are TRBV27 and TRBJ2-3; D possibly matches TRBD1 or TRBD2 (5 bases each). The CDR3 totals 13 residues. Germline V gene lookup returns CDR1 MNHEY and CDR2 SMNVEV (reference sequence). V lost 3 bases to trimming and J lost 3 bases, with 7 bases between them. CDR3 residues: CASSLGDTDTQYF. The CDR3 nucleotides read TGTGCCAGCAGTTTGGGGGATACAGATACGCAGTATTTT.

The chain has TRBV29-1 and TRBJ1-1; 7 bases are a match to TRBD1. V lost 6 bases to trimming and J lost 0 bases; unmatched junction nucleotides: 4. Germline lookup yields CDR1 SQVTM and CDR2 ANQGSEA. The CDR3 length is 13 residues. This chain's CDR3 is CSVGGQMNTEAFF. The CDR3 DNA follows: TGCAGCGTAGGGGGACAGATGAACACTGAAGCTTTCTTT. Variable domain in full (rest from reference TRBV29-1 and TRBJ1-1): SAVISQKPSRDICQRGTSLTIQCQVDSQVTMMFWYRQQPGQSLTLIATANQGSEATYESGFVIDKFPISRPNLTFSTLTVSNMSPEDSSIYLCSVGGQMNTEAFFGQGTRLTVV.

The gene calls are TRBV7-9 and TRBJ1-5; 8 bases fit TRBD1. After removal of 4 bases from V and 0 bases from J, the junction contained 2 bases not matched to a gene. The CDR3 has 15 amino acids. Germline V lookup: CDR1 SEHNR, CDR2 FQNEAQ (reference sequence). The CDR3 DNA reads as TGTGCCAGCAGCTCGACAGGGGATAGCAATCAGCCCCAGCATTTT. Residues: CASSSTGDSNQPQHF.

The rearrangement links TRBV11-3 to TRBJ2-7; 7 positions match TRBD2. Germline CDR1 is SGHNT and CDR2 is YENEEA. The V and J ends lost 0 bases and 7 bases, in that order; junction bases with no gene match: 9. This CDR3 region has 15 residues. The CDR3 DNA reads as TGTGCCAGCAGCTTAGATTCGGGGGGATCGAGAGAGCAGTACGTC. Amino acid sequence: CASSLDSGGSREQYV.

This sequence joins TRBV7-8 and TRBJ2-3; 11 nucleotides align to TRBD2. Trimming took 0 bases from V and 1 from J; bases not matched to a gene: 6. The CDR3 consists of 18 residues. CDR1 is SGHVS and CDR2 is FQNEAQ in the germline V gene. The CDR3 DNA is TGTGCCAGCAGCTTAGCATTGCGGGGACTAGCGGGCACAGATACGCAGTATTTT. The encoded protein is CASSLALRGLAGTDTQYF.

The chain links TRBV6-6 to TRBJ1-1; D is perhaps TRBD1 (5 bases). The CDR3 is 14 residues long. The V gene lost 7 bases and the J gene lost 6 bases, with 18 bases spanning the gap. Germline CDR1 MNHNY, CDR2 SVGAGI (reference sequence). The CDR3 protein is CASTLLRQLPEAFF. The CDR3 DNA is TGTGCCAGCACTCTATTAAGACAGCTACCTGAAGCTTTCTTT.

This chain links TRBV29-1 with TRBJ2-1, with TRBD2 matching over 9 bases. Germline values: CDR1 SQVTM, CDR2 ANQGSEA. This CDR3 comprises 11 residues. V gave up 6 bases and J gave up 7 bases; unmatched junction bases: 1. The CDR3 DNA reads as TGCAGCGTCGCGGGGGGGAATGAGCAGTTCTTC. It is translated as CSVAGGNEQFF.

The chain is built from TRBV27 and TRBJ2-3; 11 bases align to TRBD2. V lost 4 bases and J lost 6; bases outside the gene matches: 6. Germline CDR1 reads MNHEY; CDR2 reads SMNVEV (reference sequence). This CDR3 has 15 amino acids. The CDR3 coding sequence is TGTGCCAGCAGTTACACTAGCGGGGGACAGGATACGCAGTATTTT. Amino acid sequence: CASSYTSGGQDTQYF.

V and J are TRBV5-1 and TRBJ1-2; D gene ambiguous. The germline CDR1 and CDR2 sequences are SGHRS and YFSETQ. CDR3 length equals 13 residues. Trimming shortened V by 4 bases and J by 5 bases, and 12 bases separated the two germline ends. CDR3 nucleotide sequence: TGCGCCAGCAGCCCCGTTGTGGCATATGGCTACACCTTC. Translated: CASSPVVAYGYTF.

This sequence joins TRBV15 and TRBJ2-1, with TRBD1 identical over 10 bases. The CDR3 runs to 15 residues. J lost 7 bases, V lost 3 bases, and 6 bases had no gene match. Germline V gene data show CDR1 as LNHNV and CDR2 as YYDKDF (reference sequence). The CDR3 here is CATSSYGTGENEQFF. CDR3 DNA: TGTGCCACCAGCAGCTACGGGACAGGGGAAAATGAGCAGTTCTTC.

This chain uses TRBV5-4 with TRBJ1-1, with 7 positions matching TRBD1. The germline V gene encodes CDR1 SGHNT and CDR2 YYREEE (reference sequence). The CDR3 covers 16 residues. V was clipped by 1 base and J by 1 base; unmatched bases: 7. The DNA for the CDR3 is TGTGCCAGCAGCTTGCGGGGGGACAGCCGGAACACTGAAGCTTTCTTT. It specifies CASSLRGDSRNTEAFF.

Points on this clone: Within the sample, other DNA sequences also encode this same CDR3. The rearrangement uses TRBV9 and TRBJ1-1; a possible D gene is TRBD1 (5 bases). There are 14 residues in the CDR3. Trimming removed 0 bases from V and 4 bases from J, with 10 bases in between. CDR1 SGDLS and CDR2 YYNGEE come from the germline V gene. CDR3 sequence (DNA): TGTGCCAGCAGCGTAGCAGGGAGGGGCACTGAAGCTTTCTTT. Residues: CASSVAGRGTEAFF.

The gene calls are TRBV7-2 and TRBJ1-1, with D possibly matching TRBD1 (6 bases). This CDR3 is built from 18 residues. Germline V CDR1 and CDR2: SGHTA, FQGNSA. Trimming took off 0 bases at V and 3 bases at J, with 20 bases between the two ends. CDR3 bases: TGTGCCAGCAGCTTAGCCGGGACAAAAAAACGGGGAGACACTGAAGCTTTCTTT. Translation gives CASSLAGTKKRGDTEAFF.

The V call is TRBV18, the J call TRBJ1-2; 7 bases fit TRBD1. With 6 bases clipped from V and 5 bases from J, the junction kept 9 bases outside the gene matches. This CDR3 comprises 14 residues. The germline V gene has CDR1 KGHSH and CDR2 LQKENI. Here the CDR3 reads CASSLPGQPYGYTF. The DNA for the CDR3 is TGTGCCAGCTCGCTACCGGGACAGCCGTATGGCTACACCTTC.

The CDR3 region has the DNA TGCGCCAGCAGTGACAGGGGTACCTACAATGAGCAGTTCTTC. This gives the protein CASSDRGTYNEQFF. The chain recombines TRBV4-1 with TRBJ2-1; 8 bases match TRBD1. The germline gives CDR1 MGHRA, CDR2 YSYEKL. The CDR3 covers 14 residues. V lost 6 bases, J lost 2 bases, and 3 bases stayed unmatched.

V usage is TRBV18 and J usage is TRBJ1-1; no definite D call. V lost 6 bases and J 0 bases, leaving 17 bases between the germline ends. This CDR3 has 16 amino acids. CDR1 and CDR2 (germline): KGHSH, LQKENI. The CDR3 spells CASSPPGIRMNTEAFF. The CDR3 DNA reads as TGTGCCAGCTCCCCCCCCGGGATAAGGATGAACACTGAAGCTTTCTTT.

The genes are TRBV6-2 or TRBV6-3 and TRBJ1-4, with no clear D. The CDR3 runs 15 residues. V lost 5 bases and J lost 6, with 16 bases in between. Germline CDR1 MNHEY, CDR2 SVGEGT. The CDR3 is CASSRAAPGDEKLFF. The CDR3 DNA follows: TGTGCCAGCAGTCGCGCGGCCCCCGGGGATGAAAAACTGTTTTTT.

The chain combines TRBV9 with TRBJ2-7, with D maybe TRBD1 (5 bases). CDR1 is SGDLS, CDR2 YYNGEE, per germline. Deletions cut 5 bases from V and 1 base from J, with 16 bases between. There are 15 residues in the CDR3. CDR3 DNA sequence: TGTGCCAGCAGTGGACAATTATGGAGTTCCTACGAGCAGTACTTC. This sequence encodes CASSGQLWSSYEQYF.